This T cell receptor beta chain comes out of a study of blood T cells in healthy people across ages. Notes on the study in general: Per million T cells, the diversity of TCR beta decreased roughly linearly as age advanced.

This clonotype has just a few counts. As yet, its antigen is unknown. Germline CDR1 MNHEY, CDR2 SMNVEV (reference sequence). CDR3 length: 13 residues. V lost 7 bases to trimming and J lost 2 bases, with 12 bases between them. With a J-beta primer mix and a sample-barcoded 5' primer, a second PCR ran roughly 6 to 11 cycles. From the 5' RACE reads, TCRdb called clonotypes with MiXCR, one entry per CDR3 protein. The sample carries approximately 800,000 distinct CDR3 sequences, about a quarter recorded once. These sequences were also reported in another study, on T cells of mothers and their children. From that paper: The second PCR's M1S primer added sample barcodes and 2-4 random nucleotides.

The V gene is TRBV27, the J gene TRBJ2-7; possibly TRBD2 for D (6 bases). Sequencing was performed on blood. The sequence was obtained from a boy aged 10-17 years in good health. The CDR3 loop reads CASKSGVTYEQYF. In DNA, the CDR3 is TGTGCCAGCAAGTCGGGGGTCACCTACGAGCAGTACTTC.